This TCR beta chain originates from a study of vaccination and CD4 T cells after COVID-19 (dated 2022 in TCRdb). Background on the whole study: Convalescent patients had a positive SARS-CoV-2 result on nasal swab PCR, and of these patients, about ten had mild disease and one had severe disease. The convalescent cohort included six males and four females, with two Hispanic individuals, seven Caucasians, two Asians and one multiracial person. Participants received two doses of either the Pfizer-BioNTech BNT162b2 vaccine (n=8) or the Moderna mRNA-1273 vaccine (n=2). Post-COVID blood samples were collected from convalescent patients a median of roughly 100 days after diagnosis, with a range of about 30 to 180 days. Post-vaccine blood samples were taken a median of around 70 days after the second vaccine dose, with a range of roughly 13 to 250 days. Three convalescent patients gave samples both early after vaccination (day 14) and late after vaccination (days 161 to 241). The cultures were stimulated with overlapping spike peptide pools from SARS-CoV-2 and from the common cold coronaviruses HCoV-NL63, HCoV-OC43 and HCoV-229E. Control cultures received a CEFX viral epitope pool as the positive control, an HIV-1 Nef peptide pool as the negative control, or no peptide. The spike-specific CD4+ TCR repertoire was compared before and after mRNA vaccination in approximately ten COVID-19 convalescent patients and a handful of infection-naive healthy vaccine recipients. Overall study results and their limits: The median count of SARS-CoV-2-reactive clonotypes went up from 20 to 25 after infection to roughly 38 after vaccination, although the change was not significant. Only a relatively small number of convalescent patients were included in the study, and early timepoints following natural infection were not analyzed. Among convalescent patients, a median about 86% of the SARS-CoV-2-reactive clones seen after vaccination appeared only after vaccination, which suggests priming specific to the vaccine. In convalescent patients, nearly all vaccine-specific clones (304 of 307) were found to be mono-reactive for SARS-CoV-2 spike rather than cross-reactive with common cold coronaviruses.

Notes on this clonotype: Its recognized antigen is unknown. Qualities for individual bases were not recorded, and no much larger clone is one base off.

The method was PCR. DNA from cultured CD4+ T cells was subjected to TCR sequencing with the Oncomine TCR Beta short-read assay at the Johns Hopkins FTIC core. The QIAamp micro DNA kit was used to extract genomic DNA from the cultured CD4+ T cells. Oncomine TCR Beta libraries from cultured CD4+ T cells were pooled using unique dual indexes and sequenced on an Illumina iSeq 100. Per the source publication's procedure: Non-productive sequences were removed, and CDR3s not starting with C, not ending with F or W, or shorter than 7 amino acids were discarded. Antigen-specific clonotypes were identified with the MANAFEST web application by comparing peptide-stimulated wells with reference and other culture wells. To be called positive, a clone needed an FDR below 0.05, an odds ratio above 5, and a productive frequency above 0.1% in at least two of three replicate wells. Clonotypes that were significantly expanded in both SARS-CoV-2 spike wells and at least one common cold coronavirus spike condition were defined as cross-reactive. Levenshtein distances (stringdist) and unrooted phylogenetic trees (ape) in R version 3.6.1 were used to assess CDR3 homology. The raw public reads went through TCRdb reprocessing: fastp at Q25, MiXCR clone calling, in-frame beta chains kept. Each record represents a unique CDR3 protein, reported with the most common genes and DNA among its rows. TCRdb, not the authors, supplied the V and J calls. The sample data list roughly 23,000 distinct CDR3 sequences, and around two fifths of these were observed just once. The top ten clones comprise just under 30% of the sample.

This sample's time point label indicates: late sampling 161 to 241 days after vaccination in a few convalescent patients. Taken with the paper, the label for treatment or condition translates to: approximately 9-day PBMC culture with coronavirus spike peptide pools or control peptides (ViraFEST assay). The ViraFEST assay was used in the study, in which antigen-specific T cells were expanded with peptide pools and expanded clonotypes were subsequently identified by TCR sequencing. The convalescent patients' positive SARS-CoV-2 PCR tests were from March to December 2020, which was before the Alpha, Beta and Delta variants emerged in the United States. Two million PBMCs per well were cultured in IMDM with about 5% human AB serum and around 10 IU/ml IL-2, plus 10 ug/ml peptide pools. On days 3 and 7, half of the culture medium was replaced with fresh IL-2-containing medium. Once the cells had been in culture for around nine days, the EasySep CD4+ T cell isolation kit was used to isolate CD4+ T cells by negative selection. PBMCs were separated from whole blood using Ficoll-Paque Plus gradient centrifugation and then either used fresh or cryopreserved at -140C. Culture conditions were generally each tested in triplicate wells.

Inclusive of the bounding cysteine and phenylalanine, the CDR3 is 15 residues long. The CDR3 DNA has 45 bases and is translated from base 1. The junction carries 14 bases between V and J, which are trimmed by 3 bases and 2 bases respectively. For CDR1 and CDR2, the germline V gene lists SNHLY and FYNNEI. Here the sequenced sample was CD4+ T cells from blood, cultured in vitro, taken about 7 months after SARS-CoV-2 vaccination. The sequence links TRBV2 to TRBJ2-7; the D region possibly corresponds to TRBD1 (5 bases align). The sequence derives from a human donor who had recovered from COVID-19. The nucleotides are TGTGCCAGCAGTGAGAGCAGGGCCTTACCCTACGAGCAGTACTTC. This gives the protein CASSESRALPYEQYF.